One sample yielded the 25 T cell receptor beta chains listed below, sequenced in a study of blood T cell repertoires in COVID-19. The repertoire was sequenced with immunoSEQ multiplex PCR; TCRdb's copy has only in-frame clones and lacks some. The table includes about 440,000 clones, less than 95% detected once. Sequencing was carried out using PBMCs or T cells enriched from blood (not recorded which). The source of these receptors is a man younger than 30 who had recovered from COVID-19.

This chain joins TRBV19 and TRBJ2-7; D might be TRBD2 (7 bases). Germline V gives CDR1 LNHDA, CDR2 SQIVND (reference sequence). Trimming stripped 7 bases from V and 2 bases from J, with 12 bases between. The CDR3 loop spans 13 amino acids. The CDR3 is CASKVGGPYEQYF. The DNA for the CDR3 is TGTGCCAGTAAGGTGGGGGGGCCCTACGAGCAGTACTTC.

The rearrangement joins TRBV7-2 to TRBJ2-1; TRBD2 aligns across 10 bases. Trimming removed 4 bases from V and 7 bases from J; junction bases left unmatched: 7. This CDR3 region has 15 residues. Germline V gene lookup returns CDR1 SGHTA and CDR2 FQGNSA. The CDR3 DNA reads TGTGCCAGCAGCTCCCGGACTAGCGGTTGGAATGAGCAGTTCTTC. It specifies CASSSRTSGWNEQFF.

The CDR3 DNA reads as TGTGCCACTCGGTCTGCTTTCGCCTACGAGCAGTACTTC. Its translation: CATRSAFAYEQYF. The chain combines TRBV7-8 with TRBJ2-7; D unresolved. The CDR3 consists of 13 residues. V shed 10 bases and J shed 2 bases, with 15 bases lying between them. The germline gives CDR1 SGHVS, CDR2 FQNEAQ.

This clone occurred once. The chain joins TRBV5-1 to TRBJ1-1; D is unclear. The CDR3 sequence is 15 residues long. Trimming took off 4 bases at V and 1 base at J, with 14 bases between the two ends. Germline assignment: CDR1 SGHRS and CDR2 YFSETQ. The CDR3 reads CASSSTVIQNTEAFF. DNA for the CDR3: TGCGCCAGCAGCAGTACAGTAATCCAGAACACTGAAGCTTTCTTT.

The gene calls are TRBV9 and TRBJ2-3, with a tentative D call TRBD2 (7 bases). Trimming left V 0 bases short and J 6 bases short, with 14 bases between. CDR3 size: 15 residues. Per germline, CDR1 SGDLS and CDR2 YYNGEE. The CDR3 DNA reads TGTGCCAGCAGCGTAGCAGGGGCAGCGGGGGATACGCAGTATTTT. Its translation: CASSVAGAAGDTQYF.

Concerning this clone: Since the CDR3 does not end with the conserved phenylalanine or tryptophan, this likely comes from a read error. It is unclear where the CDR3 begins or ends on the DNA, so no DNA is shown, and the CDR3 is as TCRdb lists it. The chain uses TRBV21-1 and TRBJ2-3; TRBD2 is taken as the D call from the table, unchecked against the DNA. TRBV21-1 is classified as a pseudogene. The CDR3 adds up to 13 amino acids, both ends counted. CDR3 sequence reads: CASSKSGTKTPIL.

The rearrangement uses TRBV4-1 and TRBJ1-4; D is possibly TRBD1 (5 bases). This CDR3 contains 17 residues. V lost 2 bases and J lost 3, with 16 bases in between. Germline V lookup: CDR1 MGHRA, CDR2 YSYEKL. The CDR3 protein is CASSQMIAGVANEKLFF. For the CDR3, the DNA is TGCGCCAGCAGCCAAATGATTGCGGGGGTTGCTAATGAAAAACTGTTTTTT.

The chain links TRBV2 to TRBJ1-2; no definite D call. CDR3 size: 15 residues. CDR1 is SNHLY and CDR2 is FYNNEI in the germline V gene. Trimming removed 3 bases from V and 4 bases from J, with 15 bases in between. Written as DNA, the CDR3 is TGTGCCAGCAGTGAGAAAGTGCAGTCACCCTATGGCTACACCTTC. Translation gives CASSEKVQSPYGYTF.

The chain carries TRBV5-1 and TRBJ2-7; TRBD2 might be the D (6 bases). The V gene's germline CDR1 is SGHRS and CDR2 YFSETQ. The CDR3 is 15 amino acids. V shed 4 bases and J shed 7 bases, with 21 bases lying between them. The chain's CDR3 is CASSALRDSPKEQYF. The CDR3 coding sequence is TGCGCCAGCAGCGCACTCCGGGACTCCCCCAAGGAGCAGTACTTC.

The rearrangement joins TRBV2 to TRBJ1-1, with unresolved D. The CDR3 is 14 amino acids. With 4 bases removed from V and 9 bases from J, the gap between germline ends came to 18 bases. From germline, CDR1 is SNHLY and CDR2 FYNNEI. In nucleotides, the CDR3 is TGTGCCAGCAGTGTTACCAGGTTAAGTCCCCAAGCTTTCTTT. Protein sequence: CASSVTRLSPQAFF.

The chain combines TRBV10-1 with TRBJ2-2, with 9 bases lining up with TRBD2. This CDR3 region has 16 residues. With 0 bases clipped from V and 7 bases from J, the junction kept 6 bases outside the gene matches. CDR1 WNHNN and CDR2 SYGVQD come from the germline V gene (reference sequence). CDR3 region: CASSESFGTSIGELFF. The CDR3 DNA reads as TGCGCCAGCAGTGAGTCGTTCGGGACTAGCATCGGGGAGCTGTTTTTT.

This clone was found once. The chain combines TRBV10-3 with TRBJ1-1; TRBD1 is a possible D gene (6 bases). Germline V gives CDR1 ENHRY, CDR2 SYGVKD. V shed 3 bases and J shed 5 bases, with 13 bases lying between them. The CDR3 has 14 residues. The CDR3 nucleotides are TGTGCCATCAGTGATGGGGGCGAGAGAACTGAAGCTTTCTTT. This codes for CAISDGGERTEAFF.

Written as DNA, the CDR3 is TGTGCCAGCTCACCTCCCGACAGGGGAATTACGGGGGAGCAGTTCTTC. Translation gives CASSPPDRGITGEQFF. The chain has TRBV18 and TRBJ2-1; 8 bases match TRBD1. The trim removed 3 bases at V and 10 bases at J, leaving 14 bases unmatched. CDR3 length: 16 residues. In germline, CDR1 is KGHSH, CDR2 LQKENI.

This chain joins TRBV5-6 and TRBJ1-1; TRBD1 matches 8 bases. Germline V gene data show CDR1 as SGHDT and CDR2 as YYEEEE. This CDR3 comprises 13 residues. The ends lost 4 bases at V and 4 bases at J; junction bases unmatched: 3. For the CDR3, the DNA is TGTGCCAGCAGCACAACAGGGGGCACTGAAGCTTTCTTT. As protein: CASSTTGGTEAFF.

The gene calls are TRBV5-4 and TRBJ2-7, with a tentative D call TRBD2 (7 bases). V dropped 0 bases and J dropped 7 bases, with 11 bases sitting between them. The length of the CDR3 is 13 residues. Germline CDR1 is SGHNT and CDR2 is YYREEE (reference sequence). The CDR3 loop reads CASSLGRGQEQYF. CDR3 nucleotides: TGTGCCAGCAGCTTGGGGCGGGGGCAGGAGCAGTACTTC.

The CDR3 nucleotides read TGTGCCAGCCAGGCTGCGAACACCGGGGAGCTGTTTTTT. Translation: CASQAANTGELFF. The chain carries TRBV12-3 or TRBV12-4 and TRBJ2-2; D unresolved. Trimming removed 8 bases at V and 0 bases at J, with 7 bases between. This CDR3 region has 13 residues.

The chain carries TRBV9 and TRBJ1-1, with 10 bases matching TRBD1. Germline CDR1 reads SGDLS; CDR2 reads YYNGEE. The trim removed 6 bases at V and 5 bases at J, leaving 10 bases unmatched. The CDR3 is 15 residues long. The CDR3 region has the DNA TGTGCCAGCAACAGGATCGGGACAGGGGAGACTGAAGCTTTCTTT. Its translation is CASNRIGTGETEAFF.

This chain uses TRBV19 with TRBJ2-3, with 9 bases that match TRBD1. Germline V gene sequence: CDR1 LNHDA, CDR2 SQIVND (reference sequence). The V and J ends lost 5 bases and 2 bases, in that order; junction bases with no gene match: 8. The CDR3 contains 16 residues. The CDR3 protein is CASSAMTGGITDTQYF. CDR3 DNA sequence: TGTGCCAGTAGTGCGATGACAGGGGGAATCACAGATACGCAGTATTTT.

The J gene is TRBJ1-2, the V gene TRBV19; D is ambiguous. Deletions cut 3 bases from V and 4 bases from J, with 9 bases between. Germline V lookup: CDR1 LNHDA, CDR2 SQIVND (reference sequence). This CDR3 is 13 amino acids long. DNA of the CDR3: TGTGCCAGTAGTATTGAGCGGTTCTATGGCTACACCTTC. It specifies CASSIERFYGYTF.

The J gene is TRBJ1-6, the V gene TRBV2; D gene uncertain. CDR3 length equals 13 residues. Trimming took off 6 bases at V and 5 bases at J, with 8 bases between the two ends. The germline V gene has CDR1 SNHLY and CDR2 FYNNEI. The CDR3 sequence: CASRNKNNSPLHF. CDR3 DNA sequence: TGTGCCAGCAGAAACAAGAATAATTCACCCCTCCACTTT.

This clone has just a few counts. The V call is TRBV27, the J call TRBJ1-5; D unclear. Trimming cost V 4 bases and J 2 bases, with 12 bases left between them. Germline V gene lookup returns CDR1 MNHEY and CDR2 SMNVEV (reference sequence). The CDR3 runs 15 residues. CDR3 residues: CASSSSGFGNQPQHF. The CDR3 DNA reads TGTGCCAGCAGTTCGTCGGGGTTTGGCAATCAGCCCCAGCATTTT.

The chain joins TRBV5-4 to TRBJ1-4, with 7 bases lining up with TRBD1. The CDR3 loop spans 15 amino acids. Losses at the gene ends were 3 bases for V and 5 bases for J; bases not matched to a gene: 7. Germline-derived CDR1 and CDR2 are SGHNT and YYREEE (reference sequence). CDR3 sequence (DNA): TGTGCCAGCAGCTACGTGGGACAGACGAATGAAAAACTGTTTTTT. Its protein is CASSYVGQTNEKLFF.

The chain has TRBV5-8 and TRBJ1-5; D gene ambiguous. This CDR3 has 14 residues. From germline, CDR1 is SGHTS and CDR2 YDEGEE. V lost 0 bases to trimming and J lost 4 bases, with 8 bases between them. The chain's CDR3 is CASSLGGENQPQHF. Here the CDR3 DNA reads TGTGCCAGCAGCTTGGGCGGGGAAAATCAGCCCCAGCATTTT.

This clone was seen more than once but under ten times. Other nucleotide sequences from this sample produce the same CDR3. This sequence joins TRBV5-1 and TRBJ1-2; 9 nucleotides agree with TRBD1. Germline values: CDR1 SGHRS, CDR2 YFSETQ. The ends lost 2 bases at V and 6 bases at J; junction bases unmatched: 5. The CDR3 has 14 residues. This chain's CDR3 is CASSLTGQGHGYTF. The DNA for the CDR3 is TGCGCCAGCAGCTTAACGGGACAGGGTCATGGCTACACCTTC.

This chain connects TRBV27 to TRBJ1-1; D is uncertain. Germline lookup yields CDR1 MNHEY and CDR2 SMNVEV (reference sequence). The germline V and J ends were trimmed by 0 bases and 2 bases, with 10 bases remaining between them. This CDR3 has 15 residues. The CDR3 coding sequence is TGTGCCAGCAGTTTATCTTGGGGAGGAAACACTGAAGCTTTCTTT. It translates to CASSLSWGGNTEAFF.